The sequence of this T cell receptor beta chain was determined in a study of molecular identifiers for immune sequencing clone quantification. As CD8+CD4-CCR7+CD45RA+ cells, naive CD8 T cells were sorted. This clonotype was observed at least ten times. The antigen is unknown. Germline V lookup: CDR1 SNHLY, CDR2 FYNNEI. The CDR3 extends over 13 amino acids. V was pared by 6 bases and J by 2 bases, with 11 bases between. General study points: Barcode-sharing identical TCR molecules could underestimate highly expanded clone sizes.

Making the bulk TCR libraries relied on previously described methods and listed TCR primers. Each CDR3 protein is one row after TCRdb ran MiXCR on the PCR reads. The sample yields about 9,700 distinct CDR3 sequences, around a fifth seen once. This rearrangement joins TRBV2 to TRBJ2-7; D assignment may be TRBD1 or TRBD2 (6 bases each). Sequencing was done on a sample of naive CD8+ T cells from blood, with Jurkat cell RNA spiked in. Subset specified: FACS-sorted CD8+CD4-CCR7+CD45RA+ naive T cells. The sequence was collected from a human donor in good health. Some libraries in this study had Jurkat cell RNA spiked in. The CDR3: CASSRGLTYEQYF. DNA of the CDR3: TGTGCCAGCAGCCGGGGGCTGACCTACGAGCAGTACTTC.